Shown below are 13 T cell receptor beta chains from a single sample sequenced in a study of T cells of healthy individuals. TCRdb re-derived calls from the 5' RACE reads in MiXCR, one entry per CDR3 protein. This table holds 63,000 or so distinct CDR3 sequences, 15% to 20% found once. These receptors were taken from a human donor in good health.

The J gene is TRBJ2-5, the V gene TRBV5-1, with unresolved D. This CDR3 has 14 amino acids. Trimming cost V 0 bases and J 1 base, with 7 bases left between them. Germline V gene data show CDR1 as SGHRS and CDR2 as YFSETQ. The CDR3 DNA follows: TGCGCCAGCAGCTTGGTAGGACCCCAAGAGACCCAGTACTTC. Translation: CASSLVGPQETQYF.

The chain carries TRBV3-1 and TRBJ1-3; D is unclear. The CDR3 has 13 residues. V was clipped by 3 bases and J by 8 bases, with 11 bases between them. Germline V CDR1 and CDR2: LGHDT, YNNKEL (reference sequence). This CDR3 reads CASSQSTGDTIYF. The CDR3 DNA reads TGTGCCAGCAGCCAGTCCACGGGAGACACCATATATTTT.

The sample holds many counts of this clonotype. The genes are TRBV18 and TRBJ2-5; D might be TRBD1 (6 bases). CDR1 is KGHSH, CDR2 LQKENI, per germline. V shed 6 bases and J shed 3 bases, with 17 bases lying between them. The CDR3 consists of 15 residues. The CDR3, as DNA: TGTGCCAGCTCGCCAATACAGGGAAGTGAAGAGACCCAGTACTTC. This translates into CASSPIQGSEETQYF.

In its sample, this clonotype was seen many times. This chain joins TRBV5-5 and TRBJ1-5, with 8 positions matching TRBD1. With 4 bases clipped from V and 6 bases from J, the junction kept 9 bases outside the gene matches. CDR3 length: 15 residues. Germline values: CDR1 SGHKS, CDR2 YYEKEE (reference sequence). CDR3 protein: CASSLMTGEGQPQHF. The CDR3 coding sequence is TGTGCCAGCAGCCTAATGACAGGGGAAGGTCAGCCCCAGCATTTT.

The chain joins TRBV5-1 to TRBJ2-4; 8 bases match TRBD1. The CDR3 extends over 14 amino acids. Trimming at V came to 2 bases and at J to 4 bases, leaving 2 bases not matched to a gene. The V gene's germline CDR1 is SGHRS and CDR2 YFSETQ. The CDR3 DNA reads as TGCGCCAGCAGCTTCGGACAGGGAAAAAACATTCAGTACTTC. This gives the protein CASSFGQGKNIQYF.

The V gene is TRBV5-1, the J gene TRBJ2-5; tentatively, D is TRBD2 (5 bases). V was trimmed by 4 bases and J by 5 bases, leaving 9 bases between them. The V gene's germline CDR1 is SGHRS and CDR2 YFSETQ. The CDR3 spans 12 residues. CDR3: CASSAEAETQYF. The DNA of the CDR3 is TGCGCCAGCAGCGCGGAGGCCGAGACCCAGTACTTC.

In its sample, this clonotype was seen once. The chain carries TRBV27 and TRBJ1-5; TRBD1 matches 11 bases. CDR3 length: 15 amino acids. Germline CDR1 and CDR2: MNHEY and SMNVEV (reference sequence). Germline trimming cut 5 bases from V and 7 bases from J; bases unmatched to any gene: 7. In nucleotides, the CDR3 is TGTGCCAGCAGTCCAGGGACAGGGGGTGGCCAGCCCCAGCATTTT. It is translated as CASSPGTGGGQPQHF.

The chain combines TRBV5-1 with TRBJ2-1, with 10 bases fitting TRBD2. The germline CDR1 and CDR2 sequences are SGHRS and YFSETQ. The junction had 11 bases not matched to a gene; V was cut back by 7 bases and J by 7 bases. CDR3 length: 15 residues. This chain's CDR3 is CASRSVVAGGNEQFF. In DNA form, the CDR3 reads TGCGCCAGCCGCAGCGTCGTAGCGGGGGGTAATGAGCAGTTCTTC.

In its sample, this clonotype was seen many times. The rearrangement joins TRBV3-1 to TRBJ1-1; no reliable D call. Germline assignment: CDR1 LGHDT and CDR2 YNNKEL (reference sequence). CDR3 length equals 11 residues. V lost 7 bases, J lost 11 bases, and 14 bases lay in between. In DNA form, the CDR3 reads TGTGCCAGCATGACAAGAGGTTATGCTTTCTTT. Its protein product is CASMTRGYAFF.

This clonotype was found many times. This CDR3 reads CASSAGGGQSYNEQFF. CDR3 DNA: TGTGCCAGCAGCGCCGGTGGGGGACAAAGTTACAATGAGCAGTTCTTC. The rearrangement joins TRBV9 to TRBJ2-1, with D maybe TRBD1 (6 bases). The CDR3 totals 16 residues. Germline CDR1 SGDLS, CDR2 YYNGEE. The V end was cut by 3 bases, the J end by 4 bases, with 17 bases between.

This clonotype was observed many times. This sequence joins TRBV19 and TRBJ2-7; TRBD2 aligns across 11 bases. The CDR3 spans 15 residues. Unmatched junction bases numbered 6, after V lost 2 bases and J lost 6 bases. Germline CDR1 reads LNHDA; CDR2 reads SQIVND (reference sequence). The CDR3 sequence is CASSILAGGSIEQYF. The DNA for the CDR3 is TGTGCCAGTAGTATACTAGCGGGAGGATCGATCGAGCAGTACTTC. Filled out from reference TRBV19 and TRBJ2-7, the complete variable domain reads DGGITQSPKYLFRKEGQNVTLSCEQNLNHDAMYWYRQDPGQGLRLIYYSQIVNDFQKGDIAEGYSVSREKKESFPLTVTSAQKNPTAFYLCASSILAGGSIEQYFGPGTRLTVT.

This rearrangement joins TRBV6-1 to TRBJ1-3; D gene uncertain. Deletions cut 0 bases from V and 0 bases from J, with 6 bases between. This CDR3 contains 15 residues. The germline gives CDR1 MNHNS, CDR2 SASEGT. The chain's CDR3 is CASSEAGLSGNTIYF. In nucleotides, the CDR3 is TGTGCCAGCAGTGAAGCGGGTCTCTCTGGAAACACCATATATTTT.

This clonotype was recorded a few times. V gene TRBV29-1 combines with J gene TRBJ2-3; 9 nucleotides line up with TRBD2. Germline V lookup: CDR1 SQVTM, CDR2 ANQGSEA. The length of the CDR3 is 15 residues. The V segment lost 5 bases and the J segment 1 base; nucleotides outside the gene matches: 7. This CDR3 is CSVQGTSRGTDTQYF. CDR3 DNA: TGCAGCGTTCAAGGGACTAGCCGGGGCACAGATACGCAGTATTTT.